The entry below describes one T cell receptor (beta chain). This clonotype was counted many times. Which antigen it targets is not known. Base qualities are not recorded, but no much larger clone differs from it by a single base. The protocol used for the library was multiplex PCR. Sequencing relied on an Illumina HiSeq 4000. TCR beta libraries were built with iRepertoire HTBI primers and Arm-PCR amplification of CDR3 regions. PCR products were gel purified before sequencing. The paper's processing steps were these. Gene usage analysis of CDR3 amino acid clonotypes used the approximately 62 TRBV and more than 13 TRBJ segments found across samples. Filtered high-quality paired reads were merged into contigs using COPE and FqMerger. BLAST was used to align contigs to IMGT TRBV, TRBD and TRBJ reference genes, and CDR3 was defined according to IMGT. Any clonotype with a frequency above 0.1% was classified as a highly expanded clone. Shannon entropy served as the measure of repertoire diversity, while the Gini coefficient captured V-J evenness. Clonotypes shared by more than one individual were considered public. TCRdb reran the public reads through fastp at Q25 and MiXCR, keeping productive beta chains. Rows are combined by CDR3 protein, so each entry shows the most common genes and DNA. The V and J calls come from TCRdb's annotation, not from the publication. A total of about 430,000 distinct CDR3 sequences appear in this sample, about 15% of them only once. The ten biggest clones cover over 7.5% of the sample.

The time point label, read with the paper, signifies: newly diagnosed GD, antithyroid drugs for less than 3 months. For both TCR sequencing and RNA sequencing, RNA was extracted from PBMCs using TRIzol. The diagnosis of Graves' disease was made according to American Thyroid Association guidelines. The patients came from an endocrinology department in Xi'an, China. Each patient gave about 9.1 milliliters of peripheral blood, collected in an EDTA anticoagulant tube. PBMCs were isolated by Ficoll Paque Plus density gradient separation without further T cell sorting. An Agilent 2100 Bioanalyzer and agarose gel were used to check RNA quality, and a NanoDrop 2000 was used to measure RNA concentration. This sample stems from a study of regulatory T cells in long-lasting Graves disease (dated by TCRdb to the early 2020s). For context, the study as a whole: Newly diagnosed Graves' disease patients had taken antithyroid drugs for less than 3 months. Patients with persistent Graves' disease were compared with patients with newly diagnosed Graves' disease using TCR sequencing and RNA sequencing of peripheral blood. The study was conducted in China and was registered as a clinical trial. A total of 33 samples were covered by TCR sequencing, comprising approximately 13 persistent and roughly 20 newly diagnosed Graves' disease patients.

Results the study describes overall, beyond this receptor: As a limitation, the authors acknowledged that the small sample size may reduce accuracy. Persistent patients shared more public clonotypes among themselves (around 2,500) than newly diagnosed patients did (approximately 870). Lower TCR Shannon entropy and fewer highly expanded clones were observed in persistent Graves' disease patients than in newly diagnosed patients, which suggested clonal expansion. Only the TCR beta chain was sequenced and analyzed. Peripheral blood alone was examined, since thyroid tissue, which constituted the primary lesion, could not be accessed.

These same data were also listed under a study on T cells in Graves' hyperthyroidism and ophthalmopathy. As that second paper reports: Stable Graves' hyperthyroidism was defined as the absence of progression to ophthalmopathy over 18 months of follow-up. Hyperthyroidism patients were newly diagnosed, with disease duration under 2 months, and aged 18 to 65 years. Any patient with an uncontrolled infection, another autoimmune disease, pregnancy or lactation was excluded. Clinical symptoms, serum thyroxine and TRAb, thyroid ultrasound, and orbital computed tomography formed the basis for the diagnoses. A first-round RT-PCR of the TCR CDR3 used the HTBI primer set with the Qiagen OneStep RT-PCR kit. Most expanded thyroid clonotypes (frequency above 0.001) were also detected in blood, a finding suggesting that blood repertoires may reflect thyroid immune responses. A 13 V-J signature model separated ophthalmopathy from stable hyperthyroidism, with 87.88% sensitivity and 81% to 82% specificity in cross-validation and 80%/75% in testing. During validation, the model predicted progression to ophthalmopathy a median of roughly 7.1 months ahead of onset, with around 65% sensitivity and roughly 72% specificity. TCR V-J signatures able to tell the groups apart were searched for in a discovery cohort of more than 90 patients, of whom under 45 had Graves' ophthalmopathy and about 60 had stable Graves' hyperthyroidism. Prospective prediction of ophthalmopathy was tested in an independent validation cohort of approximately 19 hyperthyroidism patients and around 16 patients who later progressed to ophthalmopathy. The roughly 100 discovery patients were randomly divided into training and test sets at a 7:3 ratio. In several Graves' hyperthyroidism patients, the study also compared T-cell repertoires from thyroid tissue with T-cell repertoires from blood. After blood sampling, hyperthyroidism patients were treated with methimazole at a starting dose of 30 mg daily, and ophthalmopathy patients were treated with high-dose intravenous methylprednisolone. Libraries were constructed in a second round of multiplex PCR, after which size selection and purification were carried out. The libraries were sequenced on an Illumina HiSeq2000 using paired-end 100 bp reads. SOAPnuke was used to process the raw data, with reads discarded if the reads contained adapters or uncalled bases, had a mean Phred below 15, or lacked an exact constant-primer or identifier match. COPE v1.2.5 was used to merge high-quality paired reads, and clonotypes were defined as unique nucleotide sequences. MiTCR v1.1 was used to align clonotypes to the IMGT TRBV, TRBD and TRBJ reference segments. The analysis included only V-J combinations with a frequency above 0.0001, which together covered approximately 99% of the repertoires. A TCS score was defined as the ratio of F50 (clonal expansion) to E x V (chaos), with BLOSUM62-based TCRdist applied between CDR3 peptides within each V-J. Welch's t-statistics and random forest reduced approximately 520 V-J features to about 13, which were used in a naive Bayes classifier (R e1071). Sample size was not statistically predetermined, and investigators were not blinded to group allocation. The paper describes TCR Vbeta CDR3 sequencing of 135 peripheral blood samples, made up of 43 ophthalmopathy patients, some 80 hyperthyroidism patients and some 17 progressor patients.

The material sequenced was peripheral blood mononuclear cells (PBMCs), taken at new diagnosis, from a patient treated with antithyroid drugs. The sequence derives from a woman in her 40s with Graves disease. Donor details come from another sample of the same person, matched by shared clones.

The CDR3 protein is CASSRSQNTDTQYF. The nucleotide sequence reads TGTGCCAGCAGTCGCAGCCAAAACACAGATACGCAGTATTTT. The rearranged segments are TRBV2 and TRBJ2-3; confidence is insufficient to name the D gene. V is reduced by 5 bases and J by 2 bases, leaving a spacing of 11 bases between them. The germline V gene supplies CDR1 SNHLY and CDR2 FYNNEI. The CDR3 covers 14 residues, taking in both the cysteine and the phenylalanine. Of the read, only the CDR3 DNA is kept; its 42 bases are in frame from base 1. The entire variable domain, with the stretches around the CDR3 drawn from the reference TRBV2 and TRBJ2-3 proteins, is EPEVTQTPSHQVTQMGQEVILRCVPISNHLYFYWYRQILGQKVEFLVSFYNNEISEKSEIFDDQFSVERPDGSNFTLKIRSTKLEDSAMYFCASSRSQNTDTQYFGPGTRLTVL.